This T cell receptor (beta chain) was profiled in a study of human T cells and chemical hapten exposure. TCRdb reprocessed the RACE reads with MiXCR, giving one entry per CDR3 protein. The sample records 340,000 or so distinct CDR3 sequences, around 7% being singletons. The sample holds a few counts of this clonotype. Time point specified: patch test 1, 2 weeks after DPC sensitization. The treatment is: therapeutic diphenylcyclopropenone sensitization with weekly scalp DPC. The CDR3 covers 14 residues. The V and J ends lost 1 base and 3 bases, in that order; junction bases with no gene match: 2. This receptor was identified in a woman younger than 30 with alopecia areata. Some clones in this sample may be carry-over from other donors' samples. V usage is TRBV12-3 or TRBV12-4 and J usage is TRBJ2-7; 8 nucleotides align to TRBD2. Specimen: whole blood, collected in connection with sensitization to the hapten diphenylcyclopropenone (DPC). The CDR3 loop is CASSLERGSYEQYF. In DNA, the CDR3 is TGTGCCAGCAGTTTAGAGCGGGGGAGCTACGAGCAGTACTTC.